This is a list of T cell receptor beta chains from one sample in a study of shared clonotypes between healthy human individuals. Data came from immunoSEQ multiplex PCR; TCRdb stores just in-frame clones and leaves some out. Among roughly 2.1 million clones listed, more than 85% were seen once. Sequenced sample: naive CD8+ T cells from PBMCs. Receptor source: a man between 18 and 29 years old in good health. Some clones in this sample may be carry-over from other donors' samples. Both conserved end residues are part of each CDR3. D genes are given only for firm matches.

D: NA; J: TRBJ1-1; V: TRBV11-3; length: 16; CDR3: CASSLGSGYGPTEAFF
D: NA; J: TRBJ2-7; V: TRBV4-3; length: 15; CDR3: CASSFKGTGGYEQYF
D: TRBD1; J: TRBJ1-3; V: TRBV7-8; length: 15; CDR3: CASSGTGVESNTIYF
D: TRBD1; J: TRBJ1-2; V: TRBV5-1; length: 17; CDR3: CASSLGDRENPNYGYTF
D: TRBD2; J: TRBJ2-3; V: TRBV6-4; length: 16; CDR3: CASSSIASGITDTQYF
D: TRBD1; J: TRBJ1-4; V: TRBV7-9; length: 13; CDR3: CASGQGGGEKLFF
D: NA; J: TRBJ1-1; V: TRBV7-8; length: 13; CDR3: CASSPSRTWEAFF
D: TRBD1; J: TRBJ2-3; V: TRBV27; length: 15; CDR3: CASSSYRGGTDTQYF
D: TRBD1; J: TRBJ1-2; V: TRBV28; length: 12; CDR3: CASSPGTGGYTF
D: TRBD1; J: TRBJ1-4; V: TRBV11-1; length: 18; CDR3: CASSQRTGTGGEREKLFF
D: TRBD2; J: TRBJ2-7; V: TRBV27; length: 16; CDR3: CASSSGLAGGAYEQYF
D: NA; J: TRBJ2-7; V: TRBV5-1; length: 13; CDR3: CASSTGPLYEQYF
D: TRBD2; J: TRBJ2-2; V: TRBV7-9; length: 16; CDR3: CASSSRDYSATGELFF
D: NA; J: TRBJ1-2; V: TRBV13; length: 14; CDR3: CASSLGQGNYGYTF
D: NA; J: TRBJ1-3; V: TRBV9; length: 16; CDR3: CASSETGTGRGNTIYF
D: TRBD2; J: TRBJ2-7; V: TRBV4-1; length: 14; CDR3: CASSHPGLAIEQYF
D: NA; J: TRBJ2-7; V: TRBV2; length: 14; CDR3: CASSVFRAFAEQYF
D: TRBD2; J: TRBJ2-3; V: TRBV7-9; length: 16; CDR3: CASSLEASGRADTQYF
D: NA; J: TRBJ1-2; V: TRBV19; length: 14; CDR3: CATYVQDPNYGYTF
D: NA; J: TRBJ1-1; V: TRBV28; length: 13; CDR3: CASSFFENTEAFF
D: TRBD2; J: TRBJ2-2; V: TRBV19; length: 19; CDR3: CASSIDQPYSGSWTGELFF
D: NA; J: TRBJ2-7; V: TRBV6-6; length: 11; CDR3: CASSYGSEQYF
D: NA; J: TRBJ2-7; V: TRBV28; length: 17; CDR3: CASSLNLGAGHLYEQYF
D: TRBD2; J: TRBJ2-1; V: TRBV7-2; length: 15; CDR3: CASSLIAGGPNEQFF
D: NA; J: TRBJ2-7; V: TRBV5-1; length: 16; CDR3: CASSWDRLTSSYEQYF
D: TRBD1; J: TRBJ2-7; V: TRBV4-1; length: 14; CDR3: CASSQDRGPYEQYF
D: TRBD2; J: TRBJ2-7; V: TRBV27; length: 15; CDR3: CASSPTPSGTLEQYF
D: NA; J: TRBJ2-7; V: TRBV29-1; length: 14; CDR3: CSVLGGAVLYEQYF
D: TRBD2; J: TRBJ2-3; V: TRBV10-1; length: 14; CDR3: CASSVAGEADTQYF
D: NA; J: TRBJ1-3; V: TRBV14; length: 15; CDR3: CASSQDWTAGNTIYF
D: NA; J: TRBJ1-1; V: TRBV7-3; length: 13; CDR3: CASSLMGNTEAFF
D: TRBD2; J: TRBJ2-3; V: TRBV7-9; length: 17; CDR3: CASSSSMTSGSIDTQYF
D: TRBD2; J: TRBJ2-7; V: TRBV11-3; length: 15; CDR3: CASSIAGGLNYEQYF
D: NA; J: TRBJ2-7; V: TRBV19; length: 13; CDR3: CASSIGSPSEQYF
D: TRBD1; J: TRBJ2-2; V: TRBV18; length: 14; CDR3: CASEKTGGTGELFF
D: TRBD1; J: TRBJ2-6; V: TRBV27; length: 16; CDR3: CASSSGGLFGANVLTF
D: NA; J: TRBJ2-3; V: TRBV4-1; length: 16; CDR3: CASSQDFGIRADTQYF
D: TRBD2; J: TRBJ2-1; V: TRBV15; length: 16; CDR3: CATSKVPGRSYNEQFF
D: TRBD2; J: TRBJ2-2; V: TRBV4-1; length: 19; CDR3: CASSQVAASGGSHTGELFF
D: NA; J: TRBJ1-3; V: TRBV28; length: 16; CDR3: CASSLWSGPSGNTIYF
D: TRBD1; J: TRBJ1-1; V: TRBV7-9; length: 15; CDR3: CASSSTGGRTTEAFF
D: TRBD2; J: TRBJ2-1; V: TRBV10-3; length: 18; CDR3: CAISESPYQREGLDEQFF
D: NA; J: TRBJ1-2; V: TRBV30; length: 14; CDR3: CAWSPQRFLYGYTF
D: TRBD2; J: TRBJ2-2; V: TRBV7-8; length: 15; CDR3: CASSTRGGPAGELFF
D: TRBD2; J: TRBJ2-7; V: TRBV27; length: 14; CDR3: CASSSISGSYEQYF
D: NA; J: TRBJ2-4; V: TRBV18; length: 17; CDR3: CASSPSRDVLAKNIQYF
D: NA; J: TRBJ2-1; V: TRBV6-5; length: 14; CDR3: CASSFGSSYNEQFF
D: TRBD2; J: TRBJ2-7; V: TRBV19; length: 14; CDR3: CASSITSARGEQYF
D: NA; J: TRBJ1-5; V: TRBV6-1; length: 15; CDR3: CASSETKGTRQPQHF
D: TRBD2; J: TRBJ2-2; V: TRBV19; length: 19; CDR3: CASSDPIGTSGTFTGELFF
D: NA; J: TRBJ1-2; V: TRBV6-5; length: 14; CDR3: CASSPPPGVDGYTF
D: TRBD2; J: TRBJ2-1; V: TRBV13; length: 14; CDR3: CASSAGGSYNEQFF
D: TRBD1; J: TRBJ1-5; V: TRBV6-5; length: 14; CDR3: CASRTGESNQPQHF
D: NA; J: TRBJ1-3; V: TRBV13; length: 15; CDR3: CASSLGRSSGNTIYF
D: NA; J: TRBJ1-5; V: TRBV6-5; length: 15; CDR3: CASSPVGGGNQPQHF
D: TRBD1; J: TRBJ2-7; V: TRBV27; length: 12; CDR3: CASSYPGGEQYF
D: NA; J: TRBJ2-1; V: TRBV28; length: 12; CDR3: CASSSSVDEQFF
D: TRBD1; J: TRBJ1-2; V: TRBV11-2; length: 17; CDR3: CASSHDRGEYGTAGYTF
D: NA; J: TRBJ1-1; V: TRBV4-1; length: 15; CDR3: CASSQATRGQTEAFF